The T cell receptor (beta chain) described here comes from a study of CD8 T cells in Susac syndrome. The ends lost 5 bases at V and 5 bases at J; junction bases unmatched: 10. Germline loops: CDR1 SGHVS, CDR2 FNYEAQ. The length of the CDR3 is 15 residues. RNA totalling 0.5 to 1 ug underwent reverse transcription with random hexamers. TCRdb passed the immunoSEQ multiplex PCR reads through MiXCR, listing each CDR3 protein once. The repertoire includes around 70,000 distinct CDR3 sequences, over 85% of them detected once, and less than 0.65% sits in the top ten. The TCR comes from a human donor with multiple sclerosis. J is TRBJ2-7 and V is TRBV7-6, with 9 bases matching TRBD2. Sequenced sample: CD8+ T cells from PBMCs. The DNA of the CDR3 is TGTGCCAGCAGCCCGGGGGTAGCGGGAGATCACGAGCAGTACTTC. Protein: CASSPGVAGDHEQYF.